This T cell receptor beta chain was obtained from a study of human T cells and chemical hapten exposure. For the study at large: Patients received weekly diphenylcyclopropenone doses to the scalp throughout the approximately 25-week study. Patch testing was performed with 0.01% DPC on the upper back, with reading at 6 days.

This clonotype has only a few counts. As to time point: pre-sensitization, week 0. As to treatment: therapeutic diphenylcyclopropenone sensitization with weekly scalp DPC. Germline CDR1 SGDLS, CDR2 YYNGEE. CDR3 size: 15 residues. V shed 4 bases and J shed 12 bases, with 22 bases lying between them. The library labeled individual cDNA molecules by adding unique molecular identifiers to them. TCRdb re-analysed the RACE reads in MiXCR, keeping a single row per CDR3 protein. The sample has about 300,000 distinct CDR3 sequences; around 5.5% are singletons. The TCR was taken from a woman under 30 with alopecia areata. Some clones in this sample may be carry-over from other donors' samples. The chain is built from TRBV9 and TRBJ1-4, with a weak D call TRBD1 (5 bases). Specimen: whole blood, collected in connection with sensitization to the hapten diphenylcyclopropenone (DPC). The CDR3 reads CASSPRTDGGGELFF. The CDR3 bases are TGTGCCAGCAGCCCAAGGACGGACGGGGGAGGAGAACTGTTTTTT.